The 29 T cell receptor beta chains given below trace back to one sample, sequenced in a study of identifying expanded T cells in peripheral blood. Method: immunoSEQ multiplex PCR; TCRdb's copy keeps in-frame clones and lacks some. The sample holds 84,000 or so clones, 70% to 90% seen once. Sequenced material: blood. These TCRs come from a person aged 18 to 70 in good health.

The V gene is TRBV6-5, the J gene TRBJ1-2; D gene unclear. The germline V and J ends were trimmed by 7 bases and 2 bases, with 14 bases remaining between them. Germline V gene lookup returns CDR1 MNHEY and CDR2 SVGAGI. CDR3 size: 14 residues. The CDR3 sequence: CASKRGATNYGYTF. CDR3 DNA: TGTGCCAGCAAACGAGGAGCAACGAACTATGGCTACACCTTC.

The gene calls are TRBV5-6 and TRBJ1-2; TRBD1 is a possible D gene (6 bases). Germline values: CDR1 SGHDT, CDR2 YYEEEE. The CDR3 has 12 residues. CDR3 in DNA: TGTGCGCAGGCCTGGGGGCCGCCGGGGTACACCTTC. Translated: CAQAWGPPGYTF.

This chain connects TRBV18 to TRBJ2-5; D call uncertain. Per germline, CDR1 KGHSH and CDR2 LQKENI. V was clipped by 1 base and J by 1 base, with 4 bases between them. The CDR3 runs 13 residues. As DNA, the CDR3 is TGTGCCAGCTCACCACAGATCCAAGAGACCCAGTACTTC. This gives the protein CASSPQIQETQYF.

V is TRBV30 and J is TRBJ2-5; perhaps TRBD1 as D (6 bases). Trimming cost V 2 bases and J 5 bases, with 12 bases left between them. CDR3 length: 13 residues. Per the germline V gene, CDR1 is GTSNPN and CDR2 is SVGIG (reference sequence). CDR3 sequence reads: CAWSTGRSETQYF. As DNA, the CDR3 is TGTGCCTGGAGTACAGGGCGTAGTGAGACCCAGTACTTC.

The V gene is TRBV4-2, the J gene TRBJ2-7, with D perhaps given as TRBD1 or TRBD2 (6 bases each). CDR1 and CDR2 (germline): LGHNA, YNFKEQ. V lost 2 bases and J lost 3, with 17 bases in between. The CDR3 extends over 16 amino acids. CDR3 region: CASSQTLGGPSYEQYF. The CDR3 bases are TGTGCCAGCAGCCAAACCCTGGGGGGCCCAAGCTACGAGCAGTACTTC.

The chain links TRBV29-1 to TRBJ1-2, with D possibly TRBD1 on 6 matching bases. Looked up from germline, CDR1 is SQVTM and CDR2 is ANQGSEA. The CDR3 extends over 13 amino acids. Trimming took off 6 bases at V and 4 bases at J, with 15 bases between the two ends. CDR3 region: CSVHGGPGYGYTF. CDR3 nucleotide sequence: TGCAGCGTCCATGGGGGGCCGGGCTATGGCTACACCTTC.

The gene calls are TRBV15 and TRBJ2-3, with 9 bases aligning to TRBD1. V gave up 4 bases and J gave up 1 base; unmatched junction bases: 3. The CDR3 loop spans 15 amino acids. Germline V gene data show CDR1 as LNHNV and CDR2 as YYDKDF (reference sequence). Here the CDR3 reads CATSTRDRGTDTQYF. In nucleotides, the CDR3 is TGTGCCACCAGCACCAGGGACAGGGGCACAGATACGCAGTATTTT.

The CDR3 nucleotides are TGTGCCAGCAGTCGGTACGGTCTCTCCTACGAGCAGTACTTC. It translates to CASSRYGLSYEQYF. The V call is TRBV7-9, the J call TRBJ2-7; D not certain. V lost 6 bases, J lost 0 bases, and 12 bases lay in between. The CDR3 is 14 residues long. Germline values: CDR1 SEHNR, CDR2 FQNEAQ (reference sequence). The full variable domain, in which reference TRBV7-9 and TRBJ2-7 provide the parts outside the CDR3, is DTGVSQNPRHKITKRGQNVTFRCDPISEHNRLYWYRQTLGQGPEFLTYFQNEAQLEKSRLLSDRFSAERPKGSFSTLEIQRTEQGDSAMYLCASSRYGLSYEQYFGPGTRLTVT.

CDR3 in DNA: TGCGCCAGCAGCAAAGGGTTTGGACAGGGAGAGACCCAGTACTTC. This encodes CASSKGFGQGETQYF. The chain links TRBV4-3 to TRBJ2-5; 8 nucleotides match TRBD1. J gave up 4 bases and V 5 bases, and 9 bases lay outside the gene matches. Looked up from germline, CDR1 is LGHNA and CDR2 is YSLEER. The CDR3 runs 15 residues.

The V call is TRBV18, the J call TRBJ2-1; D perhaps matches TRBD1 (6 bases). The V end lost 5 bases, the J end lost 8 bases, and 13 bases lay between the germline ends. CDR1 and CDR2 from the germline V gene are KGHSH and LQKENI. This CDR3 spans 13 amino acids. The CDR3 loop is CASSFGQRDEQFF. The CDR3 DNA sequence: TGTGCCAGCTCATTTGGACAGAGAGATGAGCAGTTCTTC.

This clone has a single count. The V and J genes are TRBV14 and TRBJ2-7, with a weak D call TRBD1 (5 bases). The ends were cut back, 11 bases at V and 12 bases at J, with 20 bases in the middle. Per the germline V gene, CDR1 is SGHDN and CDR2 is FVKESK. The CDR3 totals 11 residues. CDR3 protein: CASGQPGVVYF. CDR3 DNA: TGTGCCTCAGGGCAGCCGGGTGTTGTGTACTTC.

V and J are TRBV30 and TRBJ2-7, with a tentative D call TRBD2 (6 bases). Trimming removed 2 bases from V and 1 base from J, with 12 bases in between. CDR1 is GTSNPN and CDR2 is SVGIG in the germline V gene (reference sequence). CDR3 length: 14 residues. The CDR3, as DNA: TGTGCCTGGAGTTTGGGGGGTTCATCCTACGAGCAGTACTTC. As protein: CAWSLGGSSYEQYF.

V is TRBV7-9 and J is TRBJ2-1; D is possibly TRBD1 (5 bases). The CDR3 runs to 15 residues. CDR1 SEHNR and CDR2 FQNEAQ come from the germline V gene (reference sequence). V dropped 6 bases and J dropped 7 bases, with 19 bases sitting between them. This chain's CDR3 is CASRGGQGTLNEQFF. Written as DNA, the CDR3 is TGTGCCAGCAGGGGTGGGCAGGGAACCTTAAATGAGCAGTTCTTC.

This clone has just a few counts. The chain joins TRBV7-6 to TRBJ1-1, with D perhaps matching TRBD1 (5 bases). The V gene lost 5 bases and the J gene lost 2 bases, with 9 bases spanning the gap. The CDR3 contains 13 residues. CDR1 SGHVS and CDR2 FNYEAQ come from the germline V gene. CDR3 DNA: TGTGCCAGCAGCCCCGGGACCAACACTGAAGCTTTCTTT. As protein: CASSPGTNTEAFF.

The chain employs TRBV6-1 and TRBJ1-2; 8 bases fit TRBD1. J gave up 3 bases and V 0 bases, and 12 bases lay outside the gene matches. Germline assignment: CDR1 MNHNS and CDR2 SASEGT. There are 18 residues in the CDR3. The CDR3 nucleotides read TGTGCCAGCAGTGAAGCGCCCCGACAGGGGAGGGACTACTATGGCTACACCTTC. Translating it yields CASSEAPRQGRDYYGYTF.

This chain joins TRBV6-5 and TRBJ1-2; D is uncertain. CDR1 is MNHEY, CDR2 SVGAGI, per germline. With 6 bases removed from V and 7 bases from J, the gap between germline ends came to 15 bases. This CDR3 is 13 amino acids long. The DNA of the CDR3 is TGTGCCAGCAGCATGAGGGAGCGGCTTGGCTACACCTTC. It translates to CASSMRERLGYTF.

The DNA for the CDR3 is TGTGCCATCAGTCCCGCCGAGGCAGGGAGGAATGAGCAGTTCTTC. Amino acid sequence: CAISPAEAGRNEQFF. The V and J genes are TRBV10-3 and TRBJ2-1; D is possibly TRBD2 (6 bases). This CDR3 comprises 15 residues. The germline gives CDR1 ENHRY, CDR2 SYGVKD. V was cut by 5 bases and J by 7 bases, with 18 bases left in between.

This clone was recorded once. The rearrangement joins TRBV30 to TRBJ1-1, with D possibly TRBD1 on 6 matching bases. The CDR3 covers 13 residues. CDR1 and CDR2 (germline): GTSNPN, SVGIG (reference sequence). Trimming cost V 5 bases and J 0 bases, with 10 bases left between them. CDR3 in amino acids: CAWAGTLNTEAFF. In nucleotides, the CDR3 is TGTGCCTGGGCCGGGACACTGAACACTGAAGCTTTCTTT.

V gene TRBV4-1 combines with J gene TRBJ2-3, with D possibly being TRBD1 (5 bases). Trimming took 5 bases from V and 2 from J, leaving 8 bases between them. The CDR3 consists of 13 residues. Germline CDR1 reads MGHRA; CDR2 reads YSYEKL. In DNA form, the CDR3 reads TGCGCCAGCAGCATAGGGGACACAGATACGCAGTATTTT. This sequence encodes CASSIGDTDTQYF.

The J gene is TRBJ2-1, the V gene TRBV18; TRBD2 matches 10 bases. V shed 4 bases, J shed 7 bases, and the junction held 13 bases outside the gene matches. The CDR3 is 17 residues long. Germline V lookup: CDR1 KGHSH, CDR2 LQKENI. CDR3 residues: CASSLSLAGAMQNEQFF. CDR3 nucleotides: TGTGCCAGCTCACTCAGCCTAGCGGGAGCGATGCAGAATGAGCAGTTCTTC. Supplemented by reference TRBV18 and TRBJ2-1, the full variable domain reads NAGVMQNPRHLVRRRGQEARLRCSPMKGHSHVYWYRQLPEEGLKFMVYLQKENIIDESGMPKERFSAEFPKEGPSILRIQQVVRGDSAAYFCASSLSLAGAMQNEQFFGPGTRLTVL.

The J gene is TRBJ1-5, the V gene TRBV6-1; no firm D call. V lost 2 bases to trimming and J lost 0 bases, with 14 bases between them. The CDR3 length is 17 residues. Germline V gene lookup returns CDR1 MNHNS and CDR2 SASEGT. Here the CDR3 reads CASSENYSSGSNQPQHF. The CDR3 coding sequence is TGTGCCAGCAGTGAAAATTACAGCTCAGGTAGCAATCAGCCCCAGCATTTT.

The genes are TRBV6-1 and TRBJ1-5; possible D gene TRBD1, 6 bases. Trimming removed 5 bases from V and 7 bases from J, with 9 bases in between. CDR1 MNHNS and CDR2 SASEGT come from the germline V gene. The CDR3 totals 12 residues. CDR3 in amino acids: CASSPRGQPQHF. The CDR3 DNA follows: TGTGCCAGCAGTCCCAGGGGCCAGCCCCAGCATTTT.

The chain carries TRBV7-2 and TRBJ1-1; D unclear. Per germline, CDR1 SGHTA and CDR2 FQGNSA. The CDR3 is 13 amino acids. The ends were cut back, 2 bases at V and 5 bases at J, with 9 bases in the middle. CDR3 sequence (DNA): TGTACCAGCAGCTTAAGTACGAAAACTGAAGCTTTCTTT. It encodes CTSSLSTKTEAFF.

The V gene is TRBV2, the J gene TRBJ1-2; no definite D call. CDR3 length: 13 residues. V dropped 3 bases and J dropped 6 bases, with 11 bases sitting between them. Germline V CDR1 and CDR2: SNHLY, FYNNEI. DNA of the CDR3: TGTGCCAGCAGTGAGGATACCGGGAATGGCTACACCTTC. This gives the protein CASSEDTGNGYTF.

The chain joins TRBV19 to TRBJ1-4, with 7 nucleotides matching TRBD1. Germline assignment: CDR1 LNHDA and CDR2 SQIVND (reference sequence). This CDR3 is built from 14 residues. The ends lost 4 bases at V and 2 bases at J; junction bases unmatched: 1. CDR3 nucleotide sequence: TGTGCCAGTAGTACACAGGGGACTAATGAAAAACTGTTTTTT. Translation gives CASSTQGTNEKLFF.

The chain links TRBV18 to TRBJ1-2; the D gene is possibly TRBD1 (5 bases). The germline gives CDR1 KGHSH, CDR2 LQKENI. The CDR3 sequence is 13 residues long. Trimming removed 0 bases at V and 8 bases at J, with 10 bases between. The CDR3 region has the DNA TGTGCCAGCTCACCACCTTCCAGGGACGGCTACACCTTC. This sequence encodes CASSPPSRDGYTF.

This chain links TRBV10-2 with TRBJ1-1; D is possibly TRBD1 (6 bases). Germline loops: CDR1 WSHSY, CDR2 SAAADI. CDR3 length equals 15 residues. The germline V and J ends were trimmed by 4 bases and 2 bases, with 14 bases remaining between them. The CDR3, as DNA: TGCGCCAGCAGTGGTCAGGGGCTAGGCAACACTGAAGCTTTCTTT. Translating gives CASSGQGLGNTEAFF.

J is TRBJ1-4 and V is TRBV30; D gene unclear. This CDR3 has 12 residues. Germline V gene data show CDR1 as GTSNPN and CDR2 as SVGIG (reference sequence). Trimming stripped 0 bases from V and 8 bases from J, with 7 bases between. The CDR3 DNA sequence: TGTGCCTGGAGTGTATACCGGGAAAAACTGTTTTTT. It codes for CAWSVYREKLFF.

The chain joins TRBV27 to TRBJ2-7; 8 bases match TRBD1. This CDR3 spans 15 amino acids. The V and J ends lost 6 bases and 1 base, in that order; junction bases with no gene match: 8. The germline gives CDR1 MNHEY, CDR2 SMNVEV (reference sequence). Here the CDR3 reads CASRYLYRGSYEQYF. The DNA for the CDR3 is TGTGCCAGCAGGTATCTCTACAGGGGGTCCTACGAGCAGTACTTC.